This T cell receptor beta chain was identified during a study of identical twins. Unique molecular identifiers were present on cDNA, and template switching added a universal primer site. MiXCR was run by TCRdb on the 5' RACE reads, yielding one entry per CDR3 protein. The table lists about 900,000 distinct CDR3 sequences, about 12% of them singletons. This clonotype was counted between two and nine times. The CDR3 runs 15 residues. The V segment lost 1 base and the J segment 5 bases; nucleotides outside the gene matches: 8. The same sample was also studied in work on yellow fever vaccine responses in identical twins.

Sequencing was performed on PBMCs. The sequence was obtained from a woman between 18 and 29 years old in good health. The rearrangement links TRBV12-3 or TRBV12-4 to TRBJ2-7; 7 nucleotides align to TRBD2. In DNA, the CDR3 is TGTGCCAGCAGTTTAGTTCCGGGAGGTGCAGACGAGCAGTACTTC. Protein product: CASSLVPGGADEQYF.